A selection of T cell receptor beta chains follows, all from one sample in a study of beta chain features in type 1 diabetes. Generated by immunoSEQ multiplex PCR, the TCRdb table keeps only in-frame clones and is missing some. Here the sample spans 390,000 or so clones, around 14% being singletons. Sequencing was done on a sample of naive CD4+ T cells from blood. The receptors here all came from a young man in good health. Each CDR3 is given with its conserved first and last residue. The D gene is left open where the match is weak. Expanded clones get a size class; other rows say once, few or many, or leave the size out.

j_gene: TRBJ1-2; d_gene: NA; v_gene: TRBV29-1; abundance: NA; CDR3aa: CSVMTNESGYTF; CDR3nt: TGCAGCGTTATGACTAACGAGAGTGGCTACACCTTC
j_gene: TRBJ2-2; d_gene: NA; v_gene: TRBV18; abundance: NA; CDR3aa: CASSNYTGELFF; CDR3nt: TGTGCCAGCTCCAATTACACCGGGGAGCTGTTTTTT
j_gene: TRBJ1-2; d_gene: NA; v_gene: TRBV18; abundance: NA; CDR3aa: CASSPSGIDYGYTF; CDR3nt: TGTGCCAGCTCACCCTCAGGGATAGACTATGGCTACACCTTC
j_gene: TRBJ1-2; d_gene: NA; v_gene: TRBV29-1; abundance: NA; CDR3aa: CSVNRLLEVRYTF; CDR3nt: TGCAGCGTTAACAGACTCCTAGAGGTCCGCTACACCTTC
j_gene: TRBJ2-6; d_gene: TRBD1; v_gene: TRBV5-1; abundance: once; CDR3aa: CASSSGTGTGYSGANVLTF; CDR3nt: TGCGCCAGCAGCTCTGGAACTGGGACAGGGTACTCTGGGGCCAACGTCCTGACTTTC
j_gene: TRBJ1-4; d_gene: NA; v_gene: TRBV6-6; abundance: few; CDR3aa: CASSYTQGEKLFF; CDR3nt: TGTGCCAGCAGTTACACACAAGGAGAAAAACTGTTTTTT
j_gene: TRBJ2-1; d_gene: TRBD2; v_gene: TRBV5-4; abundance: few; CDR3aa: CASSPTSGGARNEQFF; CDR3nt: TGTGCCAGCAGCCCTACTAGCGGGGGGGCCAGGAATGAGCAGTTCTTC
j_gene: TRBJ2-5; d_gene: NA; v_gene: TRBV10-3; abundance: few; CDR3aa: CAISVTSSETQYF; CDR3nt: TGTGCCATCAGTGTAACTAGTTCAGAGACCCAGTACTTC
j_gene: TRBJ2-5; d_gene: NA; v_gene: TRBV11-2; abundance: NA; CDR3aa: CASSLGVAVFYF; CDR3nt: TGTGCCAGCAGCTTAGGAGTGGCGGTATTTTACTTC
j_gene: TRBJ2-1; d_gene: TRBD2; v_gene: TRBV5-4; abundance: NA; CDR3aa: CASSPSSGSSYNEQFF; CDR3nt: TGTGCCAGCAGCCCTTCTAGCGGAAGCTCCTACAATGAGCAGTTCTTC
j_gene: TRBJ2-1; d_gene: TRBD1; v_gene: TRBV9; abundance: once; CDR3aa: CASSSRQGALFF; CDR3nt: TGTGCCAGCAGCAGTAGACAGGGAGCTTTGTTCTTC
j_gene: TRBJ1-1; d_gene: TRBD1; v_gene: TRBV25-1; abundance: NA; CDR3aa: CASRQGNTEAFF; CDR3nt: TGTGCCAGCCGACAGGGGAACACTGAAGCTTTCTTT
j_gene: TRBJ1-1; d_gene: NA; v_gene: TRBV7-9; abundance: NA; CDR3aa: CASSSSGQTEAFF; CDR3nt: TGTGCCAGCAGCTCATCAGGGCAAACTGAAGCTTTCTTT
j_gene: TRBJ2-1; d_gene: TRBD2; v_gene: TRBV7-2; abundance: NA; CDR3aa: CASSFGTSGRPWLF; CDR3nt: TGTGCCAGCAGCTTTGGGACTAGCGGGCGCCCTTGGCTCTTC
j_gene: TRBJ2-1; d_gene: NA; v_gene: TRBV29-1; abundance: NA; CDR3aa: CSVELSYYNEQFF; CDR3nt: TGCAGCGTTGAACTCAGCTACTACAATGAGCAGTTCTTC
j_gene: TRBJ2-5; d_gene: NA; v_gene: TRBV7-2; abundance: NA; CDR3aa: CASRLGGQETQYF; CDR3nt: TGTGCCAGCCGACTAGGGGGCCAAGAGACCCAGTACTTC
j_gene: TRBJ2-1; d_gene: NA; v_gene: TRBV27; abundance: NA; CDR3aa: CASSFRLASYNEQFF; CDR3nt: TGTGCCAGCAGTTTCCGGCTAGCGTCCTACAATGAGCAGTTCTTC
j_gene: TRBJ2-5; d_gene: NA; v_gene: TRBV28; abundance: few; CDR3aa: CASSLGWETQYF; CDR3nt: TGTGCCAGCAGTTTAGGGTGGGAGACCCAGTACTTC
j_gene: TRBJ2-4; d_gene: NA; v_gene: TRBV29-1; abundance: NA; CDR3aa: CSVGAGGSENIQYF; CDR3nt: TGCAGCGTTGGCGCAGGGGGGAGCGAAAACATTCAGTACTTC
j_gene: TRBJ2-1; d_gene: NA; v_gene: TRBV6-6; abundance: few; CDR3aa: CASSYSGRSAGEQFF; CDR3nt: TGTGCCAGCAGTTACTCGGGACGGAGCGCAGGTGAGCAGTTCTTC
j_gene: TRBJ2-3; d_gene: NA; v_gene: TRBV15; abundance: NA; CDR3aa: CATSPTRAVDTQYF; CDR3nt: TGTGCCACCAGCCCGACCCGGGCGGTGGATACGCAGTATTTT
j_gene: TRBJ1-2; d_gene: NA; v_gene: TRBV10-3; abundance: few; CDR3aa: CATSEYGYTF; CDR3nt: TGTGCCACGTCGGAGTATGGCTACACCTTC
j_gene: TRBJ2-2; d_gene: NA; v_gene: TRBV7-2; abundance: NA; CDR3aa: CASSLKGSLVGELFF; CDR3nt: TGTGCCAGCAGCCTGAAAGGGAGTTTGGTCGGGGAGCTGTTTTTT
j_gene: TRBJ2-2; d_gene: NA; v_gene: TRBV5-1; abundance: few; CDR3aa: CASSGSGANTGELFF; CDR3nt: TGCGCCAGCAGCGGATCAGGGGCGAACACCGGGGAGCTGTTTTTT
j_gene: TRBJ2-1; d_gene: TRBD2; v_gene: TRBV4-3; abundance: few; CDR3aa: CASSRTSGYNEQFF; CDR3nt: TGCGCCAGCAGCCGTACTAGCGGCTACAATGAGCAGTTCTTC
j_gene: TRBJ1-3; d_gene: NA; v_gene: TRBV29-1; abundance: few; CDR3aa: CSVGTGSSGNTIYF; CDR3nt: TGCAGCGTCGGGACCGGGTCCTCTGGAAACACCATATATTTT
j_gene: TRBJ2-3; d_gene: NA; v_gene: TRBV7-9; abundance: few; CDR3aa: CASSFPGADTQYF; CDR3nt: TGTGCCAGCAGCTTCCCGGGGGCAGATACGCAGTATTTT
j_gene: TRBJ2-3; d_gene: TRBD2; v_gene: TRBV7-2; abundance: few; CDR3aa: CASSRPSGGGRGGDTQYF; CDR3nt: TGTGCCAGCAGCCGACCCTCCGGAGGCGGGAGGGGAGGCGATACGCAGTATTTT
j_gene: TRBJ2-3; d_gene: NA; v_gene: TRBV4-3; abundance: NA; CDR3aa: CASSQEGGARPDTQYF; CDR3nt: TGCGCCAGCAGCCAAGAAGGGGGGGCTCGGCCAGATACGCAGTATTTT
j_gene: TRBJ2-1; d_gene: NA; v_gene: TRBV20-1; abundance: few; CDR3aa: CSARRGNEQFF; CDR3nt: TGCAGTGCGAGACGGGGCAATGAGCAGTTCTTC
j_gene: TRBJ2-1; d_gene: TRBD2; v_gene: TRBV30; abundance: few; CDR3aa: CAGTTSGSYNEQFF; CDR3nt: TGTGCCGGCACGACTAGCGGTTCCTACAATGAGCAGTTCTTC
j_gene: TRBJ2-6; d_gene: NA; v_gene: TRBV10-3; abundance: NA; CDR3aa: CAISEVGANVLTF; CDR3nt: TGTGCCATCAGTGAAGTAGGGGCCAACGTCCTGACTTTC
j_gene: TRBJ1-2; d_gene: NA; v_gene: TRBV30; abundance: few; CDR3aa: CAWYRASGYTF; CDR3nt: TGTGCCTGGTACAGGGCAAGTGGCTACACCTTC
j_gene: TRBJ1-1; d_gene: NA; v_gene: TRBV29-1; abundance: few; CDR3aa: CSVAGGLNTEAFF; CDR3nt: TGCAGCGTTGCGGGGGGCTTGAACACTGAAGCTTTCTTT
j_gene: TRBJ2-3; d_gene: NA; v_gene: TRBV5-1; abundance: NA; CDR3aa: CASSLLGLRGQTLDTQYF; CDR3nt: TGCGCCAGCAGCTTGTTGGGTTTGCGGGGGCAGACGCTGGATACGCAGTATTTT
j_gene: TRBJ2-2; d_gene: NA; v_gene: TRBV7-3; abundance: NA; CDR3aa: CASSLTSASGELFF; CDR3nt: TGTGCCAGCAGCTTAACGTCAGCGTCCGGGGAGCTGTTTTTT
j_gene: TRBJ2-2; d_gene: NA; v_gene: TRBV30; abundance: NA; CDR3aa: CAWSVRVTGGELFF; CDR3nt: TGTGCCTGGAGTGTACGGGTTACGGGCGGGGAGCTGTTTTTT
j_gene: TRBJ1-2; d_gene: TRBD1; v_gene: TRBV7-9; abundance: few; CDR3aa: CASSLLGTGDGYTF; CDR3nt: TGTGCCAGCAGCTTACTTGGGACAGGGGATGGCTACACCTTC
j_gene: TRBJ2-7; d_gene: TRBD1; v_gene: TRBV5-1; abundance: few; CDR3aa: CASSSSGQDYEQYF; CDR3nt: TGCGCCAGCAGCTCTTCTGGACAGGATTACGAGCAGTACTTC
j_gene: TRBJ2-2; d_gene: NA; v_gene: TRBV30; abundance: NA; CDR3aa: CAWNSGRNTGELFF; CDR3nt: TGTGCCTGGAATAGCGGACGCAACACCGGGGAGCTGTTTTTT
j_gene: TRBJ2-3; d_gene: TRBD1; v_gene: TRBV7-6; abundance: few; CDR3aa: CASSLGDRVRDTQYF; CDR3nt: TGTGCCAGCAGCTTAGGGGACAGGGTCCGAGATACGCAGTATTTT
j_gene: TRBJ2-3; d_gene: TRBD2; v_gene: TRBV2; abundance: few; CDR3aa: CASSLGLVPDTQYF; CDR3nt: TGTGCCAGCAGCCTGGGACTAGTCCCAGATACGCAGTATTTT